Included here is one T cell receptor (beta chain) sequence, with context. Germline CDR1 and CDR2: SGHRS and YFSETQ. The CDR3 totals 15 residues. The junction had 12 bases not matched to a gene; V was cut back by 6 bases and J by 5 bases. This entry is derived from a study of blood T cell repertoires in COVID-19. Assay: immunoSEQ multiplex PCR; the TCRdb copy retains only in-frame clones and omits some. The table includes about 300,000 clones, about nine tenths detected once. V gene TRBV5-1 combines with J gene TRBJ2-5; 8 positions agree with TRBD2. The origin of this receptor is a woman under 30 who had recovered from COVID-19. Sequencing used PBMCs or T cells enriched from blood (not recorded which). The CDR3 protein is CASKSSGLVGETQYF. CDR3 sequence (DNA): TGCGCCAGCAAGTCCTCGGGACTAGTAGGTGAGACCCAGTACTTC.